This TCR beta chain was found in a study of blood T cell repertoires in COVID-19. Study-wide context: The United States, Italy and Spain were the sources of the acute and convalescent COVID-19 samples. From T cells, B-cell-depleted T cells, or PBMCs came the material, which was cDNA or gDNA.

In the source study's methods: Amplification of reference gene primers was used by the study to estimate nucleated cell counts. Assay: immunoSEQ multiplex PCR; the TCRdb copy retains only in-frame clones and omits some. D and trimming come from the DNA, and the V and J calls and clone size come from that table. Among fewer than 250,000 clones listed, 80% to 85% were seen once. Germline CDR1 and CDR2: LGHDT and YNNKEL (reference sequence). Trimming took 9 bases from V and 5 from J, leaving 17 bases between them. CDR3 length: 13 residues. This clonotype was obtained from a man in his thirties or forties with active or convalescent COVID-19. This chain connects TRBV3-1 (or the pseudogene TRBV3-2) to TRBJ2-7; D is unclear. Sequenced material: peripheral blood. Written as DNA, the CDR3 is TGTGCCAGTTCACTTAACCGAGGAAACGAGCAGTACTTC. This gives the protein CASSLNRGNEQYF.